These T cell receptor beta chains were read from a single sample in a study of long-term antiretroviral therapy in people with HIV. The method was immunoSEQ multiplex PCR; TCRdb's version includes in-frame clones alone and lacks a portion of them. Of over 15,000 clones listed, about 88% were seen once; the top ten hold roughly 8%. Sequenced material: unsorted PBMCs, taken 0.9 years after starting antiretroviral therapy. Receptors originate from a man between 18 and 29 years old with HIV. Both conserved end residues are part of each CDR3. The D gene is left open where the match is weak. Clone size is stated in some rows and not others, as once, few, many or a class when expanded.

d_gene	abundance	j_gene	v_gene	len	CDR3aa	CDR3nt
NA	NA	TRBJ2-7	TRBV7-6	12	CASRGSSYEQYF	TGTGCCAGCAGGGGCAGTTCCTACGAGCAGTACTTC
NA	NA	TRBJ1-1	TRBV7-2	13	CASSLGRTAEAFF	TGTGCCAGCAGCTTAGGTCGGACAGCTGAAGCTTTCTTT
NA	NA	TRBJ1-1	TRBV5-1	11	CASSEGAGAFF	TGCGCCAGCAGCGAAGGGGCGGGAGCTTTCTTT
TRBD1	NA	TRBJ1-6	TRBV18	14	CASSGDSQGSPLHF	TGTGCCAGCTCAGGGGACAGCCAAGGTTCACCCCTCCACTTT
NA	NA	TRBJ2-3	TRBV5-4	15	CASSSGGQTTDTQYF	TGTGCCAGCAGCTCTGGGGGGCAAACCACAGATACGCAGTATTTT
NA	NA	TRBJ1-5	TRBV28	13	CASRGASNQPQHF	TGTGCCAGCCGTGGGGCCAGCAATCAGCCCCAGCATTTT
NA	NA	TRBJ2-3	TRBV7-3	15	CASSLRGRGGDTQYF	TGTGCCAGCAGCTTAAGGGGACGAGGGGGGGATACGCAGTATTTT
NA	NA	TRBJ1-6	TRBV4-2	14	CASSLGGLESPLHF	TGTGCCAGCAGCCTCGGGGGGCTGGAATCACCCCTCCACTTT
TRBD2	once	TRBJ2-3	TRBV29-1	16	CSVSGTSGGLADTQYF	TGCAGCGTTTCCGGGACTAGCGGGGGGCTTGCAGATACGCAGTATTTT
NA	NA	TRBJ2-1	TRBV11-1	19	CASSLVAGGRVGQSNEQFF	TGTGCCAGCAGCTTAGTTGCGGGGGGACGGGTGGGACAGTCAAATGAGCAGTTCTTC
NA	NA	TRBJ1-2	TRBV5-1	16	CASSLDRSFYRGGYTF	TGCGCCAGCAGCCTTGACAGGAGCTTCTATAGAGGGGGCTACACCTTC
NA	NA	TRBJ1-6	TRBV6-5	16	CASSYHGGGYNSPLHF	TGTGCCAGCAGTTACCACGGAGGGGGTTATAATTCACCCCTCCACTTT
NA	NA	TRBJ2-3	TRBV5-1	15	CASSLDVTSTDTQYF	TGCGCCAGCAGCTTGGATGTGACTAGCACAGATACGCAGTATTTT
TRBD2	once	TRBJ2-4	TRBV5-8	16	CASSEGTSGYINIQYF	TGTGCCAGCAGCGAAGGGACTAGCGGGTATATAAACATTCAGTACTTC
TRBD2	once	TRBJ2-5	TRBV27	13	CASSSWGGETQYF	TGTGCCAGCAGCTCTTGGGGGGGGGAGACCCAGTACTTC
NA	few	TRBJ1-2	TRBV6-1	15	CASSESADINYGYTF	TGTGCCAGCAGTGAATCGGCAGACATTAACTATGGCTACACCTTC
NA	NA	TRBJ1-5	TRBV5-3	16	CARSGQTLLSNQPQHF	TGTGCCAGAAGCGGTCAAACTCTCCTTAGCAATCAGCCCCAGCATTTT
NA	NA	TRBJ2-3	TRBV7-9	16	CASSWTGGPKEDTQYF	TGTGCCAGCAGCTGGACCGGGGGCCCTAAGGAAGATACGCAGTATTTT
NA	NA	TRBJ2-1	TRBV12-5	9	CGGYNEQFF	TGTGGAGGGTACAATGAGCAGTTCTTC
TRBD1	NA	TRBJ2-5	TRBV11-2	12	CASSRDRETQYF	TGTGCCAGCAGCCGGGACAGGGAGACCCAGTACTTC
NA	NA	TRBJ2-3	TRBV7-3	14	CASSSFSGADTQYF	TGTGCCAGCAGCTCCTTTTCGGGGGCAGATACGCAGTATTTT
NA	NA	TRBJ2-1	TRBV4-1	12	CASSQGRGEQFF	TGCGCCAGCAGCCAAGGTAGGGGTGAGCAGTTCTTC
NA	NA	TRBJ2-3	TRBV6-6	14	CASTQSASTDTQYF	TGTGCCAGCACTCAATCGGCTAGCACAGATACGCAGTATTTT
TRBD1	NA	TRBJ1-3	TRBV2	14	CASAGDSSGNTIYF	TGTGCCAGCGCCGGGGACAGCTCTGGAAACACCATATATTTT
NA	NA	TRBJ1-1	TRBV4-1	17	CASSQTPLRGPNTEAFF	TGCGCCAGCAGCCAAACCCCCCTGAGAGGACCGAACACTGAAGCTTTCTTT
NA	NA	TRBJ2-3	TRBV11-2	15	CASSLASGDGYTQYF	TGTGCCAGCAGCTTAGCGTCTGGGGATGGGTATACGCAGTATTTT
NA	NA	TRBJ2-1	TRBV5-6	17	CASSLAGAGPQGNEQFF	TGTGCCAGCAGCTTGGCAGGGGCAGGGCCACAGGGTAATGAGCAGTTCTTC
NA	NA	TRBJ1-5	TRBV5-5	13	CASSPIWDQPQHF	TGTGCCAGCAGCCCGATTTGGGATCAGCCCCAGCATTTT
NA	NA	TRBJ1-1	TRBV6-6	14	CASSPAREGTEAFF	TGTGCCAGCAGTCCCGCTCGGGAGGGGACTGAAGCTTTCTTT
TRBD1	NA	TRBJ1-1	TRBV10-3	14	CAIGEGADVTEAFF	TGTGCCATCGGGGAGGGGGCGGATGTTACTGAAGCTTTCTTT
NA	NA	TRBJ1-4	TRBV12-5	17	CASGLVTVTLTNEKLFF	TGTGCTAGTGGTTTGGTAACCGTAACTTTAACTAATGAAAAACTGTTTTTT
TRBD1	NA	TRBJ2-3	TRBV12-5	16	CASGRGQGSYTDTQYF	TGTGCTAGTGGCAGAGGACAGGGGTCCTACACAGATACGCAGTATTTT
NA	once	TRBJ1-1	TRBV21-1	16	CASNSTRTVKNTEAFF	TGTGCCAGCAACTCGACCCGGACAGTAAAGAACACTGAAGCTTTCTTT
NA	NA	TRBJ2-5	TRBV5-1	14	CASSLAQIQETQYF	TGCGCCAGCAGCTTGGCACAGATCCAAGAGACCCAGTACTTC
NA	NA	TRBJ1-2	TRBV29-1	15	CSVIETGFVGYGYTF	TGCAGCGTTATAGAGACAGGCTTTGTGGGCTATGGCTACACCTTC
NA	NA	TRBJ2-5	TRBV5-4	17	CASSLGGGARAKETQYF	TGTGCCAGCAGCTTGGGGGGGGGCGCACGGGCTAAAGAGACCCAGTACTTC
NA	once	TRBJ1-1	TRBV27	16	CASTPIPLSKNTEAFF	TGTGCCAGCACCCCCATACCTTTGAGCAAGAACACTGAAGCTTTCTTT
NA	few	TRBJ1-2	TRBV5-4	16	CASSLGHSGGAYGYTF	TGTGCCAGCAGCTTGGGCCACAGTGGAGGGGCGTATGGCTACACCTTC
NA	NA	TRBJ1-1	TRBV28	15	CASSFPSDWGTEAFF	TGTGCCAGCAGTTTCCCGTCCGATTGGGGGACTGAAGCTTTCTTT
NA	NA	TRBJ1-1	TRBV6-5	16	CASSYGRWGANTEAFF	TGTGCCAGCAGTTACGGGAGATGGGGGGCGAACACTGAAGCTTTCTTT